The source of this T cell receptor beta chain is a study of T cell repertoires in cytomegalovirus infection. Across the study: Public TCR beta signatures indicated both CMV infection and matching HLA type. Study-wide results and limits: Clonotypes of TCR beta that were HLA-C-restricted and CMV-specific dominated the ex vivo response.

A remark on this clonotype: Its cognate antigen is unknown. Possible read error: a much larger clone is one base away.

CDR3 length: 12 amino acids. CDR1 and CDR2 from the germline V gene are DFQATT and SNEGSKA (reference sequence). One entry per CDR3 protein results from TCRdb running MiXCR on the reads. The profile shows some 300,000 distinct CDR3 sequences, around 9.1% of them singletons. The gene calls are TRBV20-1 and TRBJ1-5; D might be TRBD1 (5 bases). The clonotype originates from a human donor in good health (CMV status not recorded). Some clones in this sample may be carry-over from other donors' samples. The sequenced sample was PBMCs. CDR3 residues: CSVDSYNQPQRF. In DNA form, the CDR3 reads TGCAGCGTCGACAGTTACAATCAGCCCCAGCGTTTT.